The 26 T cell receptor beta chains in this list originate from one sample, sequenced in a study of blood T cells in healthy people across ages. A second PCR of about 6 to 11 cycles used a sample-barcoded 5' primer and a J-beta primer mix. One entry per CDR3 protein, called by TCRdb with MiXCR from the 5' RACE reads. The table shows about 570,000 distinct CDR3 sequences, with roughly 29% occurring only once. The sequenced material came from blood. The receptors were gathered from a woman in her 70s in good health.

This clonotype occurred a few times. The gene calls are TRBV5-5 and TRBJ2-3, with 9 bases identical to TRBD2. Germline values: CDR1 SGHKS, CDR2 YYEKEE (reference sequence). V trimming: 0 bases; J trimming: 5 bases; junction bases outside the gene matches: 10. This CDR3 comprises 17 residues. Here the CDR3 DNA reads TGTGCCAGCAGCTTGGCGCCAGGGACTAGCTTAGGAGATACGCAGTATTTT. It encodes CASSLAPGTSLGDTQYF.

V is TRBV6-1 and J is TRBJ1-3; TRBD1 agrees at 10 bases. There are 17 residues in the CDR3. Germline lookup yields CDR1 MNHNS and CDR2 SASEGT. Unmatched junction bases numbered 7, after V lost 5 bases and J lost 0 bases. The CDR3 loop reads CASSPGQGTFSGNTIYF. CDR3 DNA sequence: TGTGCCAGCAGTCCGGGACAGGGGACCTTCTCTGGAAACACCATATATTTT.

This clonotype was recorded a few times. V is TRBV10-3 and J is TRBJ2-1; D is uncertain. The J call could be wrong; TRBJ2-5 is a better fit for the DNA end. Germline V gene lookup returns CDR1 ENHRY and CDR2 SYGVKD. The CDR3 extends over 13 amino acids. The CDR3 here is CAISGRLGETQYF. The CDR3 nucleotides are TGTGCCATCAGTGGACGGCTGGGAGAGACCCAGTACTTC.

This rearrangement joins TRBV27 to TRBJ2-5; TRBD2 matches at 7 bases. Germline trimming cut 6 bases from V and 5 bases from J; bases unmatched to any gene: 18. This CDR3 contains 17 residues. Germline-derived CDR1 and CDR2 are MNHEY and SMNVEV (reference sequence). The DNA of the CDR3 is TGTGCCAGCAGCATGTCCCTTACCGGGACTAAGAGGGAGACCCAGTACTTC. As protein: CASSMSLTGTKRETQYF.

This clonotype was observed a few times. The CDR3 carries no conserved terminal phenylalanine or tryptophan, so it likely arises from a read error. The gene calls are TRBV7-2 and TRBJ2-3, with 7 bases that match TRBD1. V gave up 5 bases and J gave up 0 bases; unmatched junction bases: 5. The CDR3 has 15 residues. In germline, CDR1 is SGHTA, CDR2 FQGNSA. CDR3 region: CASSLTGDSTDTQYV. In DNA, the CDR3 is TGTGCCAGCAGCCTAACAGGGGACAGCACAGATACGCAGTATGTT.

The V gene is TRBV12-5, the J gene TRBJ2-2, with 8 bases that match TRBD2. Germline lookup yields CDR1 LGHNT and CDR2 FRNRAP. V was pared by 2 bases and J by 3 bases, with 8 bases of the junction left unmatched. The CDR3 has 17 residues. The CDR3 bases are TGTGCTAGTGGTTTGCCCCAGCGGGGGCCTGACACCGGGGAGCTGTTTTTT. Encoded protein: CASGLPQRGPDTGELFF.

This clonotype was counted only a few times. J is TRBJ2-5 and V is TRBV20-1; possible D gene TRBD2, 6 bases. With the DNA end fitting TRBJ2-1 better, the J assignment may be wrong. CDR3 length equals 12 residues. Germline-derived CDR1 and CDR2 are DFQATT and SNEGSKA (reference sequence). The CDR3 DNA reads as TGCAGTGCTAGAGTTTCGGGGGATGAGCAGTTCTTC. Its protein is CSARVSGDEQFF.

The rearrangement joins TRBV5-5 to TRBJ2-3; 9 bases align to TRBD2. Germline V lookup: CDR1 SGHKS, CDR2 YYEKEE (reference sequence). The V segment lost 3 bases and the J segment 2 bases; nucleotides outside the gene matches: 10. This CDR3 contains 17 residues. Written as DNA, the CDR3 is TGTGCCAGCAGCTCGCTCGCCGGCGGGGGGGACACAGATACGCAGTATTTT. Its translation: CASSSLAGGGDTDTQYF.

This clonotype was picked up a small number of times. The V call is TRBV11-2, the J call TRBJ1-2; perhaps TRBD1 as D (5 bases). Germline V gene lookup returns CDR1 SGHAT and CDR2 FQNNGV. The CDR3 runs to 16 residues. V was pared by 1 base and J by 5 bases, with 17 bases between. For the CDR3, the DNA is TGTGCCAGCAGCTTAGCGGCCGGGACTGGTCCTTATGGCTACACCTTC. It specifies CASSLAAGTGPYGYTF.

This clonotype was picked up a small number of times. The rearrangement links TRBV13 to TRBJ2-7; D possibly uses TRBD1 or TRBD2 (5 bases each). Trimming stripped 2 bases from V and 2 bases from J, with 19 bases between. The germline CDR1 and CDR2 sequences are PRHDT and FYEKMQ (reference sequence). This CDR3 is built from 17 residues. The CDR3 here is CASSLRPGTTRPYEQYF. The CDR3 nucleotides read TGTGCCAGCAGCTTACGCCCCGGGACCACCAGACCCTACGAGCAGTACTTC.

This chain links TRBV28 with TRBJ2-7, with 7 bases that match TRBD2. The CDR3 totals 14 residues. The V and J ends lost 7 bases and 4 bases, in that order; junction bases with no gene match: 10. In germline, CDR1 is MDHEN, CDR2 SYDVKM. The CDR3 reads CASTKGLFGYEQYF. As DNA, the CDR3 is TGTGCCAGCACCAAGGGACTATTTGGTTACGAGCAGTACTTC.

V usage is TRBV29-1 and J usage is TRBJ2-3; D might be TRBD2 (6 bases). CDR1 is SQVTM and CDR2 is ANQGSEA in the germline V gene. V was cut by 3 bases and J by 5 bases, with 9 bases left in between. The CDR3 length is 12 residues. CDR3 sequence: CSVEWGGDTQYF. CDR3 coding DNA: TGCAGCGTTGAGTGGGGAGGAGATACGCAGTATTTT.

The chain uses TRBV6-5 and TRBJ2-1, with 7 bases that match TRBD2. From germline, CDR1 is MNHEY and CDR2 SVGAGI. There are 18 residues in the CDR3. The junction had 15 bases not matched to a gene; V was cut back by 5 bases and J by 2 bases. The CDR3 sequence is CASSPTRGGRGTYNEQFF. In DNA form, the CDR3 reads TGTGCCAGCAGTCCCACTCGAGGAGGGCGGGGGACCTACAATGAGCAGTTCTTC.

Only a few counts were recorded for this clonotype. J is TRBJ2-1 and V is TRBV7-2, with D unresolved. V was shortened by 5 bases and J by 5 bases, with 4 bases between the two germline ends. From germline, CDR1 is SGHTA and CDR2 FQGNSA. The CDR3 sequence is 11 residues long. The CDR3: CASSKNNEQFF. The CDR3 DNA reads as TGTGCCAGCAGCAAGAACAATGAGCAGTTCTTC.

The chain uses TRBV7-2 and TRBJ1-6; 10 nucleotides line up with TRBD1. The CDR3 length is 15 residues. J was trimmed by 9 bases and V by 6 bases; bases with no gene match: 8. From germline, CDR1 is SGHTA and CDR2 FQGNSA. The CDR3 DNA sequence: TGTGCCAGCAGTCCGATGGGACAGGGGATTTCACCCCTCCACTTT. Its translation: CASSPMGQGISPLHF.

V and J are TRBV4-3 and TRBJ2-1, with a tentative D call TRBD2 (6 bases). The CDR3 sequence is 16 residues long. CDR1 is LGHNA, CDR2 YSLEER, per germline. V lost 3 bases and J lost 6, with 18 bases in between. CDR3 nucleotides: TGCGCCAGCAGCCACTTGGGGTCTAGCGCCTCCAATGAGCAGTTCTTC. As protein: CASSHLGSSASNEQFF.

The chain is built from TRBV7-8 and TRBJ2-6; 8 nucleotides agree with TRBD1. Losses at the gene ends were 5 bases for V and 2 bases for J; bases not matched to a gene: 5. Germline loops: CDR1 SGHVS, CDR2 FQNEAQ. The CDR3 sequence is 16 residues long. The CDR3 nucleotides read TGTGCCAGCAGCCCGTGGACAGGGCCTGGGGCCAACGTCCTGACTTTC. Its protein product is CASSPWTGPGANVLTF.

There are a few counts of this clonotype. This rearrangement joins TRBV20-1 to TRBJ1-1, with a possible D match to TRBD1 (6 bases). The CDR3 extends over 16 amino acids. CDR1 DFQATT and CDR2 SNEGSKA come from the germline V gene (reference sequence). V was trimmed by 0 bases and J by 1 base, leaving 15 bases between them. CDR3 protein: CSARDLGSGANTEAFF. The CDR3 DNA is TGCAGTGCTAGAGATCTGGGTTCAGGGGCGAACACTGAAGCTTTCTTT.

V is TRBV10-2 and J is TRBJ2-7; TRBD1 agrees at 7 bases. The CDR3 has 13 amino acids. Losses at the gene ends were 2 bases for V and 4 bases for J; bases not matched to a gene: 2. Germline lookup yields CDR1 WSHSY and CDR2 SAAADI. CDR3 sequence: CASSETGVYEQYF. DNA for the CDR3: TGCGCCAGCAGTGAGACAGGGGTGTACGAGCAGTACTTC.

V and J are TRBV5-1 and TRBJ2-7; 11 nucleotides match TRBD1. Germline loops: CDR1 SGHRS, CDR2 YFSETQ. This CDR3 is 15 amino acids long. Trimming at V came to 4 bases and at J to 3 bases, leaving 6 bases not matched to a gene. The CDR3 region is CASSRGGTGGYEQYF. The CDR3 bases are TGCGCCAGCAGCCGTGGTGGGACAGGGGGCTACGAGCAGTACTTC.

The rearrangement joins TRBV20-1 to TRBJ2-5, with D unclear. TRBJ2-7 explains the end of the DNA better; the J call may be wrong. There are 11 residues in the CDR3. From germline, CDR1 is DFQATT and CDR2 SNEGSKA (reference sequence). CDR3: CSAGKSYEQYF. In DNA form, the CDR3 reads TGCAGTGCTGGAAAATCCTACGAGCAGTACTTC.

This clonotype was observed a handful of times. This rearrangement joins TRBV7-9 to TRBJ1-1, with unresolved D. Trimming cost V 3 bases and J 0 bases, with 11 bases left between them. The CDR3 is 15 amino acids. The germline CDR1 and CDR2 sequences are SEHNR and FQNEAQ (reference sequence). The CDR3 region is CASSFDRWMNTEAFF. The CDR3 DNA is TGTGCCAGCAGCTTCGACCGGTGGATGAACACTGAAGCTTTCTTT.

This clonotype has a handful of counts. The genes are TRBV29-1 and TRBJ2-7; 7 bases agree with TRBD2. The germline V gene encodes CDR1 SQVTM and CDR2 ANQGSEA. V gave up 3 bases and J gave up 7 bases; unmatched junction bases: 3. This CDR3 region has 11 residues. The CDR3 bases are TGCAGCGTTGACGGGGGAGGGGAGCAGTACTTC. Translation gives CSVDGGGEQYF.

V is TRBV29-1 and J is TRBJ1-4, with a weak D call TRBD1 (5 bases). Trimming removed 6 bases at V and 3 bases at J, with 14 bases between. The CDR3 is 14 residues long. Germline V gives CDR1 SQVTM, CDR2 ANQGSEA. The CDR3 loop is CSVRQGGPNEKLFF. CDR3 DNA sequence: TGCAGCGTCCGGCAGGGAGGCCCTAATGAAAAACTGTTTTTT.

This clonotype was seen only a few times. V gene TRBV7-2 combines with J gene TRBJ1-1, with 7 positions matching TRBD1. This CDR3 is built from 14 residues. The V gene's germline CDR1 is SGHTA and CDR2 FQGNSA. V was pared by 5 bases and J by 4 bases, with 7 bases of the junction left unmatched. In DNA, the CDR3 is TGTGCCAGCAGCACATATCACAGGGGCACTGAAGCTTTCTTT. It yields the protein CASSTYHRGTEAFF.

The chain is built from TRBV6-5 and TRBJ1-5; D possibly corresponds to TRBD1 (6 bases). V gave up 6 bases and J gave up 5 bases, with 14 bases separating them. This CDR3 has 14 residues. The germline V gene encodes CDR1 MNHEY and CDR2 SVGAGI. In DNA, the CDR3 is TGTGCCAGCAGGCCGGGGGCAGGGCATCAGCCCCAGCATTTT. Its translation: CASRPGAGHQPQHF.